This TCR beta chain was found in a study of cytomegalovirus exposure and HLA in healthy donors (dated by TCRdb to about 2017). Broadly, across the study: The 500 to 800 repertoires of the first cohort and the roughly 110 validation repertoires were produced on the same platform, according to a later analysis. The aim of the study was to test whether cataloging public T cell receptors could identify signatures of past pathogen exposure. In addition to the first cohort of roughly 700 subjects, a separate validation cohort of 120 different subjects was used. High-throughput TCR immunosequencing, statistical association of individual TCRs with disease status, and machine learning were combined to predict cytomegalovirus infection status.

The CDR3 holds 14 amino acids from the cysteine to the phenylalanine. Left in the record is the CDR3 DNA by itself, 42 bases read in frame from the first base. V is reduced by 6 bases and J by 1 base, leaving a spacing of 10 bases between them. The germline V gene (reference sequence) specifies MNHEY as CDR1 and SMNVEV as CDR2. Library prep was done by the immunoSEQ multiplex PCR assay. Processing in the source paper ran as follows. A statistical classification framework was developed to diagnose cytomegalovirus status using the catalog of TCR beta chain sequences. TCRdb took this table from immuneACCESS and kept in-frame rearrangements with V and J called. Such tables lack part of the clones; where checked against another copy, unresolved V genes explain under half of the gap, and the rest is unexplained. V and J calls and clone size are as listed in that table; D and trimming were resolved from the DNA. The table for this sample lists about 170,000 clones; 65% to 90% of them were counted only once. Of the sample, 2% to 2.5% falls within the top ten clones.

Separate from the approximately 670-subject first cohort, the validation cohort of more than 90 subjects was the group to which the donors belonged. What the study reported, not specific to this receptor: The study listed 150 to 200 TCR beta chains as associated with cytomegalovirus. The validation cohort had no HLA typing available for a later analysis, so co-occurrence within that cohort was assessed over all 120 or so repertoires. Of the cluster scores, roughly 95% were above 0 in a later analysis, which found that TCRs clustered in the first cohort also tended to co-occur in the roughly 130 validation repertoires. According to the authors, the approach could potentially be generalized to other disease states and immunological phenotypes. Most TCR sequences were seen in very few donors, while some public TCRs were found in many individuals. In vitro tests confirmed that a few of the cytomegalovirus-associated TCR beta chains recognize cytomegalovirus antigens. The classifier was reported to diagnose cytomegalovirus status with high specificity and sensitivity in both the original cohort and the validation cohort.

As concerns this clone: Its antigen has not been determined. No quality values exist for individual bases; no much larger clone is one base distant.

The chain couples TRBV27 to TRBJ1-5; a confident D gene designation cannot be given. The TCR comes from a woman younger than 35 in good health and CMV-seronegative. Sequencing used PBMCs. The DNA sequence follows: TGTGCCAGCAGAATACGAGGGAGCAATCAGCCCCAGCATTTT. This yields the protein CASRIRGSNQPQHF.